This TCR beta chain was identified during a study of vaccination and CD4 T cells after COVID-19. The overall study: Overlapping spike peptides served as the stimulus for the cells. These peptides came from SARS-CoV-2 and from the common cold coronaviruses HCoV-NL63, HCoV-OC43 and HCoV-229E.

Documented treatment: roughly 11-day PBMC culture with coronavirus spike peptide pools or control peptides (ViraFEST assay). There are 18 residues in the CDR3. Details on this clonotype: Its antigen is not identified.

With the Oncomine TCR Beta short-read assay, DNA from cultured CD4+ T cells was sequenced. TCRdb reanalysed the PCR reads using MiXCR and keeps one entry per CDR3 protein. The profile shows roughly 15,000 distinct CDR3 sequences, 52% of them singletons. The sample consisted of CD4+ T cells from blood, cultured in vitro. The genes are TRBV21-1 and TRBJ2-2; TRBD2, the table's D call, lacks a check against the DNA. TRBV21-1 is labeled a pseudogene. The receptor was derived from a human donor who had recovered from COVID-19. The CDR3 protein is CASSKRSGRAENTGELFF. CDR3 DNA: TGTGCCAGCAGCAAGAGGAGCGGGAGGGCGGAAAACACCGGGGAGCTGTTTTTT.